Presented here are 17 T cell receptor beta chains from one specimen sequenced in a study of beta chain features in type 1 diabetes. Study-wide results and limits: Type 1 diabetes patients had TCRB CDR3s that were shorter (moderately but significantly so) in all four CD4+ subsets.

No antigen has been identified for these receptors. Sequenced material consisted of expressed TCRB transcripts (all of the isolated RNA was reverse transcribed). Repertoires were generated with immunoSEQ multiplex PCR, while TCRdb's copy carries only in-frame clones and drops some. The sample holds over 600,000 clones, roughly 12% seen once. The sample was naive CD4+ T cells from blood. These receptors came from a man aged 30 to 45 with type 1 diabetes.

The V call is TRBV10-3, the J call TRBJ2-2; 9 bases align to TRBD1. The junction had 6 bases not matched to a gene; V was cut back by 11 bases and J by 5 bases. This CDR3 comprises 13 residues. Germline-derived CDR1 and CDR2 are ENHRY and SYGVKD. The CDR3 DNA reads as TGTGCCTCGAGGACAGGGGAAACCGGGGAGCTGTTTTTT. It is translated as CASRTGETGELFF.

The J gene is TRBJ2-5, the V gene TRBV27; 8 nucleotides line up with TRBD1. The CDR3 loop spans 17 amino acids. Germline trimming cut 4 bases from V and 1 base from J; bases unmatched to any gene: 11. The germline CDR1 and CDR2 sequences are MNHEY and SMNVEV (reference sequence). In DNA form, the CDR3 reads TGTGCCAGCAGTTCCCTCGGACAGGGAGGAGGCCAAGAGACCCAGTACTTC. Residues: CASSSLGQGGGQETQYF.

A few counts support this clone. The same CDR3 also results from other DNA sequences found in this sample. The chain recombines TRBV6-5 with TRBJ2-5; D not certain. The CDR3 covers 11 residues. V shed 6 bases and J shed 5 bases, with 7 bases lying between them. Germline CDR1 is MNHEY and CDR2 is SVGAGI. The CDR3 DNA reads TGTGCCAGCAGGTCCCGGGAGACCCAGTACTTC. The encoded protein is CASRSRETQYF.

The rearrangement links TRBV2 to TRBJ1-4, with 7 bases that match TRBD1. CDR1 SNHLY and CDR2 FYNNEI come from the germline V gene. V was pared by 4 bases and J by 8 bases, with 7 bases of the junction left unmatched. The CDR3 spans 14 residues. The CDR3 protein is CASSGQGFGEKLFF. The DNA for the CDR3 is TGTGCCAGCAGTGGACAGGGATTCGGGGAAAAACTGTTTTTT.

The rearrangement uses TRBV4-1 and TRBJ2-2; unclear D gene. The CDR3 has 15 residues. The germline V and J ends were trimmed by 3 bases and 6 bases, with 14 bases remaining between them. CDR1 is MGHRA, CDR2 YSYEKL, per germline. CDR3 loop: CASSHPVLSAGELFF. The CDR3 bases are TGCGCCAGCAGCCACCCTGTTTTGAGCGCCGGGGAGCTGTTTTTT.

This clone was found a few times. This sequence joins TRBV19 and TRBJ1-1; no clear D. The germline gives CDR1 LNHDA, CDR2 SQIVND (reference sequence). The germline V and J ends were trimmed by 10 bases and 1 base, with 16 bases remaining between them. This CDR3 is 14 amino acids long. The CDR3 protein is CATYGRHRNTEAFF. In nucleotides, the CDR3 is TGTGCCACCTACGGCAGACATAGGAACACTGAAGCTTTCTTT.

This clone showed up just a few times. The V gene is TRBV6-5, the J gene TRBJ1-5; tentative D call: TRBD1 (5 bases). Germline V CDR1 and CDR2: MNHEY, SVGAGI. The CDR3 runs to 14 residues. Deletions cut 6 bases from V and 1 base from J, with 10 bases between. CDR3: CASSPDKSNQPQHF. DNA of the CDR3: TGTGCCAGCAGCCCGGACAAGAGCAATCAGCCCCAGCATTTT.

This rearrangement joins TRBV2 to TRBJ1-2; tentative D call: TRBD1 (5 bases). The CDR3 loop spans 13 amino acids. V was clipped by 5 bases and J by 2 bases, with 9 bases between them. Germline assignment: CDR1 SNHLY and CDR2 FYNNEI. The CDR3 sequence: CASSRDGNYGYTF. Written as DNA, the CDR3 is TGTGCCAGCAGTCGGGACGGGAACTATGGCTACACCTTC.

The table lists this clone with a few counts. The V call is TRBV5-1, the J call TRBJ2-3; D unclear. CDR3 length: 15 residues. The ends were cut back, 0 bases at V and 0 bases at J, with 8 bases in the middle. Germline CDR1 reads SGHRS; CDR2 reads YFSETQ. The CDR3 sequence is CASSLGQQSTDTQYF. DNA of the CDR3: TGCGCCAGCAGCTTGGGACAACAGAGCACAGATACGCAGTATTTT.

Only a few counts were recorded for this clone. This chain connects TRBV7-2 to TRBJ1-2; D gene ambiguous. The CDR3 loop spans 13 amino acids. Between the trimmed V and J ends, which lost 5 bases and 9 bases, there was a span of 16 bases. Germline CDR1 reads SGHTA; CDR2 reads FQGNSA. CDR3 amino acids: CASSVVDLSSYTF. CDR3 in DNA: TGTGCCAGCAGCGTAGTTGACCTCTCGAGCTACACCTTC.

In this sample, this clone turned up a few times. The genes are TRBV5-4 and TRBJ2-3; D perhaps matches TRBD2 (6 bases). Trimming took 1 base from V and 1 from J, leaving 13 bases between them. This CDR3 contains 16 residues. The germline V gene has CDR1 SGHNT and CDR2 YYREEE (reference sequence). CDR3 region: CASSLPGGAGTDTQYF. The CDR3 DNA reads TGTGCCAGCAGCTTGCCTGGCGGGGCTGGCACAGATACGCAGTATTTT.

This clone was found a few times. This chain joins TRBV14 and TRBJ1-1; D is possibly TRBD1 (5 bases). With 5 bases removed from V and 3 bases from J, the gap between germline ends came to 10 bases. The germline V gene has CDR1 SGHDN and CDR2 FVKESK. The length of the CDR3 is 13 residues. The CDR3 DNA follows: TGTGCCAGCAGCTCCAGGGTTGACACTGAAGCTTTCTTT. Translation gives CASSSRVDTEAFF.

This sequence joins TRBV30 and TRBJ2-3; a possible D gene is TRBD2 (5 bases). The V end lost 4 bases, the J end lost 2 bases, and 10 bases lay between the germline ends. The CDR3 spans 13 residues. Germline assignment: CDR1 GTSNPN and CDR2 SVGIG (reference sequence). Here the CDR3 reads CAWNREPTDTQYF. The CDR3 DNA follows: TGTGCCTGGAATAGGGAGCCCACAGATACGCAGTATTTT.

This clone was recorded a few times. At the DNA level, this CDR3 is encoded by other sequences in the same sample as well. The rearrangement joins TRBV2 to TRBJ2-7, with 9 bases that match TRBD1. Trimming removed 7 bases from V and 3 bases from J; junction bases left unmatched: 4. Germline V CDR1 and CDR2: SNHLY, FYNNEI. The CDR3 covers 13 residues. CDR3 residues: CASTRDRVYEQYF. The CDR3, as DNA: TGTGCCAGCACCAGGGACAGGGTCTACGAGCAGTACTTC.

The CDR3 spells CASSFDRDTEQFF. The CDR3 nucleotides read TGTGCCAGCAGCTTCGACAGGGATACTGAGCAGTTCTTC. The chain employs TRBV11-2 and TRBJ2-1, with 7 bases identical to TRBD1. Germline V gene lookup returns CDR1 SGHAT and CDR2 FQNNGV. CDR3 length: 13 residues. Losses at the gene ends were 3 bases for V and 9 bases for J; bases not matched to a gene: 5.

J is TRBJ1-6 and V is TRBV18; D is perhaps TRBD1 (5 bases). This CDR3 spans 15 amino acids. V lost 4 bases and J 8 bases, leaving 15 bases between the germline ends. CDR1 is KGHSH, CDR2 LQKENI, per germline. This CDR3 is CASSQTSGADSPLHF. CDR3 DNA: TGTGCCAGCTCACAGACTAGCGGGGCTGATTCACCCCTCCACTTT.

This clone was seen a few times. The J gene is TRBJ1-3, the V gene TRBV19; a weak D match, TRBD1 (6 bases). V was pared by 8 bases and J by 0 bases, with 20 bases between. CDR3 length: 17 amino acids. Germline-derived CDR1 and CDR2 are LNHDA and SQIVND (reference sequence). The CDR3 DNA sequence: TGTGCCAGTGCACCCACCCTGGACAGTATCTCTGGAAACACCATATATTTT. Translated, it gives CASAPTLDSISGNTIYF.